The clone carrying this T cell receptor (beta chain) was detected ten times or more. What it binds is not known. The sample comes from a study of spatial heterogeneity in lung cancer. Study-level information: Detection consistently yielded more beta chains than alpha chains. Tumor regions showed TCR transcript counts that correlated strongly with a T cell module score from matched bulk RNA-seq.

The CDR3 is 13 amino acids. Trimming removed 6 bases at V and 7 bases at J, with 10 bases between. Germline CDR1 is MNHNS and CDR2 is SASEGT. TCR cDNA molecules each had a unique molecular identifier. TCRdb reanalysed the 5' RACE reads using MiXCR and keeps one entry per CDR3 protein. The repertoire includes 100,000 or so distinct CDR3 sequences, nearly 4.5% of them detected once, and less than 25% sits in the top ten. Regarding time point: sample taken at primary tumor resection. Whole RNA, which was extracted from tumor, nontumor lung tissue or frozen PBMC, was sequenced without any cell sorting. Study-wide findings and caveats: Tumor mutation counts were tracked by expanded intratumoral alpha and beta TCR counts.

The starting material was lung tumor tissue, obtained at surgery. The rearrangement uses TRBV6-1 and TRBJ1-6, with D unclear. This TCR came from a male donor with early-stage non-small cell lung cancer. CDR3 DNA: TGTGCCAGCAGCAATACATGGAATTCACCCCTCCACTTT. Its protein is CASSNTWNSPLHF.